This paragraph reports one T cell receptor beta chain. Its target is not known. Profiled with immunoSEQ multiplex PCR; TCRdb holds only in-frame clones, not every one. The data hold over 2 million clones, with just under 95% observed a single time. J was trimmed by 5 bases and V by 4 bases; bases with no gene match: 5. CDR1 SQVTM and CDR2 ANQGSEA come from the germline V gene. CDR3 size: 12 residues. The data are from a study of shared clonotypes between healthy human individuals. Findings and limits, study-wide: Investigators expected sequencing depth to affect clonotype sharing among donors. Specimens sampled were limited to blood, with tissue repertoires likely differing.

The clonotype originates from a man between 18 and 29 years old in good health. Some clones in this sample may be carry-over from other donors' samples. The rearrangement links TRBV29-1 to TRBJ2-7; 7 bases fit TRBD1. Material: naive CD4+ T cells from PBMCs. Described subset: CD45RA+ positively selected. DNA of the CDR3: TGCAGCGTTGGGGAACAGGGGAACGAGCAGTACTTC. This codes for CSVGEQGNEQYF.